This T cell receptor beta chain was documented in a study of long-term antiretroviral therapy in people with HIV (dated by TCRdb to about 2022). Study-level background: Collection of the earliest samples took place about a decade ahead of the 2015 WHO recommendation for immediate ART, at a time when ART was typically delayed until CD4 counts fell. This retrospective serial study examined whether starting ART and sustained HIV suppression were associated with changes in the composition and diversity of the TRB repertoire in peripheral blood. A total of about 200 cryopreserved PBMC samples were contributed to the cohort by 30 adults with confirmed HIV infection, with samples collected serially over a mean of about 6 years (range 1-12). Among the 30 or so participants with HIV, roughly eleven were female. No cross-contamination during QIAcube processing was seen in test extractions of a monoclonal T-cell line run alongside 30 or so polyclonal samples. Beyond this particular receptor, the publication reports: Inferences about post-ART repertoire changes were limited because no data were available on ART adherence, viral resistance or therapy changes. Limited PBMC availability meant only the TCR beta chain was sequenced, without alpha chain pairing. The samples span the years 2004 to 2017, and the ART regimens used may be less effective than current regimens. Because cell numbers in pre-ART samples were limited, unsorted PBMC were profiled instead of sorted CD4+ and CD8+ T cells. Starting ART was linked to a significant rise in TRB diversity, yet even with long-term ART the diversity remained significantly lower than in transplant donor controls. Expanded TRB clones identified before ART initiation dominated the repertoire at all time points, although this dominance fluctuated and declined in many PLHIV after ART. Narrower CDR3 length ranges were observed in HIV repertoires than in controls, and an antigen-experienced repertoire with only a slight naive shift after ART was suggested by the network structure.

To be included, a participant needed at least one PBMC sample from before ART initiation plus at least two post-ART samples. All participants with HIV were treated in the United States of America. Before DNA extraction, cryopreserved samples of about 1-10 million PBMC were thawed and washed. At the time of the earliest PBMC sample, participants with HIV were aged between about 23 and 55 years. PBMC samples from each participant spanned 1-4 timepoints before ART initiation and 2-8 timepoints after ART initiation, with a median of 7 samples. For every participant, serial HIV viral load, CD4+ T-cell count, ART history and demographic data were obtained. Genomic DNA was extracted from unsorted PBMC with a Qiagen kit on a QIAcube, with processing performed in batches of 12 samples. The immunoSEQ hsTCRB v3.0 assay was used at survey level resolution to sequence the TRB variable region. The target sequencing depth for TRB was about 40,000-55,000 T-cell genomes per sample. TRB libraries were pooled and sequenced on an Illumina MiSeq using a v3 150-cycle kit. For the original study's pipeline: Repertoire analysis ran in R within a reproducible Nextflow workflow covering QC, data transformation and analysis. LymphoSeq2, an R package for AIRR-Seq data exploration, was used to implement custom analyses. Several samples that yielded fewer than 5000 total TRB sequences were excluded, so that around 190 HIV repertoires were analyzed. Among the roughly 180 retained HIV repertoires, fewer than 65 were collected before ART initiation and around 130 after ART initiation. Repertoires were downsampled to 5000 TRB nucleotide sequences, with summary statistics averaged over 100 downsampling iterations. Only TRB sequences with CDR3 regions of at least seven amino acids were retained for analysis. Diversity was measured with a Shannon entropy-derived clonality score and the Gini coefficient. Repertoire networks linked the top 5000 CDR3 amino acid sequences whenever two sequences differed by an edit distance of one. GLIPH2 predicted antigen specificity groups and MHC restriction for TRB CDR3 amino acid sequences. CDR3 amino acid sequences were matched against VDJdb and McPAS-TCR to flag known CMV, EBV, HIV or tissue antigen associations. Pre-ART, post-ART and control groups were compared with Wilcoxon signed-rank tests and Holm-Bonferroni correction. This immuneACCESS table, as held by TCRdb, lists in-frame sequences with V and J called but not all clones. Of the missing ones, under half trace to an unresolved V gene in checked studies; the others have no known cause. D and trimming come from the DNA, and the V and J calls and clone size come from that table. This sample comprises about 43,000 clones, around nine tenths of them detected only once. Approximately 5% of the sample rests with the top ten.

On this clone itself: Its target antigen remains unknown. Base-call qualities are not available, and no considerably larger clone is one nucleotide away.

The sample was unsorted PBMCs, taken 0.1 years before starting antiretroviral therapy. The receptor's source is a woman aged 45-59 years with HIV.

For the CDR3, the sequence is CASSQLGTKKRVEQYF. Read as DNA, the sequence is TGCGCCAGCAGCCAACTCGGGACAAAAAAGAGGGTCGAGCAGTACTTC. The chain is encoded by TRBV4-1 joined to TRBJ2-7, with TRBD1 perhaps the D gene, on 6 matching bases. V sheds 2 bases and J sheds 6 bases, leaving 20 bases between their ends. The germline V gene encodes CDR1 MGHRA and CDR2 YSYEKL. The CDR3 measures 16 amino acids from cysteine to phenylalanine. The CDR3 DNA has 48 bases and is translated from base 1.